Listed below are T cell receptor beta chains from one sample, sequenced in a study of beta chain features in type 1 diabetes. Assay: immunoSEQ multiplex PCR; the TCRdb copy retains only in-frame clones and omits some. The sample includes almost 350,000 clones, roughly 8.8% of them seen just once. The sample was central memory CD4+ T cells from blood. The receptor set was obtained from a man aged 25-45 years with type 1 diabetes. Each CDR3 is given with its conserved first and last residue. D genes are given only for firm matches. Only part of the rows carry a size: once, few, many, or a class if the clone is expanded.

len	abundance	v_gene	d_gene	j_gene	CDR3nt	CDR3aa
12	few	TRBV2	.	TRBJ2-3	TGTGCCAGCAGTGCGAGGACAGATACGCAGTATTTT	CASSARTDTQYF
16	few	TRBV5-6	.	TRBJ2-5	TGTGCCAGCAGCAGTATTGGACAGTTTGCACAAGAGACCCAGTACTTC	CASSSIGQFAQETQYF
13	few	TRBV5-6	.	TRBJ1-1	TGTGCCAGCAGCTCGGAAGGGAGCACTGAAGCTTTCTTT	CASSSEGSTEAFF
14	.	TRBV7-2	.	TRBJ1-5	TGTGCCAGCAGCTTAGATGGTGTAGAACAGCCCCAGCATTTT	CASSLDGVEQPQHF
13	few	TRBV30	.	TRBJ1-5	TGTGCCTGGAGTGGTGCAGGGGATCAGCCCCAGCATTTT	CAWSGAGDQPQHF
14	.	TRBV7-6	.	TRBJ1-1	TGTGCCACCTCTCGCAGGCGGGAGGATACTGAAGCTTTCTTT	CATSRRREDTEAFF
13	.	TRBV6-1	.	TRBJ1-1	TGTGCCAGCAGGCGGGGTTGGAACACTGAAGCTTTCTTT	CASRRGWNTEAFF
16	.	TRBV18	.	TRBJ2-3	TGTGCCAGCTCACCCCTCGGGGAAGGGAGCACAGATACGCAGTATTTT	CASSPLGEGSTDTQYF
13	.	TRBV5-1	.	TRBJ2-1	TGCGCCAGCAGCCCCTCTGGTTGGCCTATTCAGTTCTTC	CASSPSGWPIQFF
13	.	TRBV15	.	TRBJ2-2	TGTGCCACCAGCAGTCCAAACACCGGGGAGCTGTTTTTT	CATSSPNTGELFF
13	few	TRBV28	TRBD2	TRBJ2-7	TGTGCCAGCCACCAGCTAGCGGGGGGCGAGCAGTACTTC	CASHQLAGGEQYF
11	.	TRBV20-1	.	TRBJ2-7	TGCAGTGCTGTTGGCTCCTACGAGCAGTACTTC	CSAVGSYEQYF
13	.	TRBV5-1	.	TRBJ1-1	TGCGCCAGCAGCGCGGGACTGAACACTGAAGCTTTCTTT	CASSAGLNTEAFF
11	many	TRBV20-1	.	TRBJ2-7	TGCAGTGCTAGTCTGGCGCACGAGCAGTACTTC	CSASLAHEQYF
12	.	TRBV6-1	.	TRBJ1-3	TGTGCCAGCAAGGCGGACGGAAACACCATATATTTT	CASKADGNTIYF
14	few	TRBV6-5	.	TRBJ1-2	TGTGCCAGCAGTTATCAGGGAGCTAACTATGGCTACACCTTC	CASSYQGANYGYTF
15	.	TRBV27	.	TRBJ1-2	TGTGCCAGCAGTATTCATCGGAGGGGGGCCTATGGCTACACCTTC	CASSIHRRGAYGYTF
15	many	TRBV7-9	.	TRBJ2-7	TGTGCCAGCAGCCCTTGGACACTCGAGGGGTCCGAGCAGTACTTC	CASSPWTLEGSEQYF
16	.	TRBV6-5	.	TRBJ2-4	TGTGCCAGCAGTTCCACAGCTTATCTAGCCAAAAACATTCAGTACTTC	CASSSTAYLAKNIQYF
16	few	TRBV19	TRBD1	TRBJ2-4	TGTGCCAGTAGTCTAAGACAGGGGTACTTTCAAAACATTCAGTACTTC	CASSLRQGYFQNIQYF
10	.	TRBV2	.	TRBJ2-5	TGTGCCAGCAGTATTGGGACCCAGTACTTC	CASSIGTQYF
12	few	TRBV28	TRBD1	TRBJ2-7	TGTGCCAGCAGTTTTTTGACAGGGGCGGCTCACTTC	CASSFLTGAAHF
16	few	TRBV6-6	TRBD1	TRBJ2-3	TGTGCCAGCAGTCAGACCGGGACAGGGCTGAAAGATACGCAGTATTTT	CASSQTGTGLKDTQYF
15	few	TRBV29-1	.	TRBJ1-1	TGCAGCGTTGTCCCTTCCGGAGAGATGAACACTGAAGCTTTCTTT	CSVVPSGEMNTEAFF